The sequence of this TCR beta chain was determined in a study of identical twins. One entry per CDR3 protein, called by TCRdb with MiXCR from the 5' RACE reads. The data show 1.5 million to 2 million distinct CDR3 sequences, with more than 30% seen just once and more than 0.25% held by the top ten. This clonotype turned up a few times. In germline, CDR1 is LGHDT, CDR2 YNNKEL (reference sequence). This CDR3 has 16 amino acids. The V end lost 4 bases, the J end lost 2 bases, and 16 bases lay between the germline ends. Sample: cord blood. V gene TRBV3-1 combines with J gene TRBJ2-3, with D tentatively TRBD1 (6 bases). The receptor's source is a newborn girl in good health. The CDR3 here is CASSPLAGAVTDTQYF. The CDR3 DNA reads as TGTGCCAGCAGCCCCCTGGCAGGGGCGGTCACAGATACGCAGTATTTT.